The 2 T cell receptor beta chains below all came from one sample that was sequenced in a study of cytomegalovirus exposure and HLA in healthy donors. PCR used 60 Vbeta primers and 13 Jbeta primers. Sequencing used immunoSEQ multiplex PCR; TCRdb keeps in-frame clones, though not all of them. This repertoire shows about 120,000 clones, around three quarters found once; its top ten account for around 4.3%. Sequencing used PBMCs. The receptors come from a man aged 25-45 years in good health and CMV-seropositive.

This clone appeared once. The rearrangement links TRBV11-3 to TRBJ2-7, with D possibly matching TRBD1 (5 bases). The germline gives CDR1 SGHNT, CDR2 YENEEA. The CDR3 runs to 13 residues. Trimming took 1 base from V and 4 from J, leaving 8 bases between them. The CDR3 DNA follows: TGTGCCAGCAGCTTAGGACAGCAGTACGAGCAGTACTTC. Protein: CASSLGQQYEQYF.

The count of this clone is one. DNA for the CDR3: TGTGCCAGCAGCTCCCACTTTTTGAATGGCTACACCTTC. Amino acids: CASSSHFLNGYTF. V usage is TRBV9 and J usage is TRBJ1-2; D is unclear. The CDR3 has 13 amino acids. V gave up 4 bases and J gave up 6 bases, with 13 bases separating them. Germline loops: CDR1 SGDLS, CDR2 YYNGEE.